Listed here is a single T cell receptor beta chain. Described treatment: 15 to 20 received Ad26.COV2.S at low or high dose, single or two shots; about 5 received placebo; per-sample allocation not given. Following the first vaccine or placebo injection, samples were taken on day 63. Aged 18-55 years, donor was enrolled in Boston in about 2020. Assay used: immunoSEQ multiplex PCR; TCRdb lists only in-frame clones, some missing. This sample has around 350,000 clones, with about 85% found just once. This sample was taken from a study of Ad26.COV2.S vaccination and SARS-CoV-2 variants. The germline gives CDR1 WNHNN, CDR2 SYGVQD (reference sequence). Trimming shortened V by 6 bases and J by 5 bases, and 13 bases separated the two germline ends. This CDR3 spans 13 amino acids.

The V and J genes are TRBV10-1 and TRBJ1-1; D may be TRBD1 (5 bases). The starting material was peripheral blood, obtained in a trial of Ad26.COV2.S vaccine versus placebo. The source of this sequence is a person between 18 and 65 years old who received the Ad26.COV2.S COVID-19 vaccine or a placebo. In nucleotides, the CDR3 is TGCGCCAGCAGGGCCGGGTGGGGGACTGAAGCTTTCTTT. It encodes CASRAGWGTEAFF.